What follows are 15 T cell receptor beta chains derived from one specimen sequenced in a study of shared clonotypes between healthy human individuals. Naive CD8 cells lacked CD45RO, underwent positive selection for CCR7 and left out terminally differentiated effector memory CD45RA+ cells. Clones were sequenced by immunoSEQ multiplex PCR, and TCRdb holds only the in-frame ones, with some missing. The table has some 2,100,000 clones, roughly 91% seen once; the top ten hold 1.7%. Sequences were obtained from naive CD8+ T cells from PBMCs. Receptors were obtained from a young man in good health. Some clones in this sample may be carry-over from other donors' samples.

The chain is built from TRBV20-1 and TRBJ1-2; a weak D match, TRBD1 (6 bases). Germline V lookup: CDR1 DFQATT, CDR2 SNEGSKA (reference sequence). The CDR3 has 11 residues. V shed 6 bases and J shed 8 bases, with 13 bases lying between them. The CDR3 coding sequence is TGCAGTGCCCGACTTGGGGGCGGCTACACCTTC. Translated: CSARLGGGYTF.

This rearrangement joins TRBV5-1 to TRBJ2-1, with 7 bases aligning to TRBD2. The ends lost 4 bases at V and 7 bases at J; junction bases unmatched: 8. Per the germline V gene, CDR1 is SGHRS and CDR2 is YFSETQ. CDR3 length: 14 residues. In DNA form, the CDR3 reads TGCGCCAGCAGCCCACCTAGCGGACTAAATGAGCAGTTCTTC. This codes for CASSPPSGLNEQFF. The whole variable domain, filled in from reference TRBV5-1 and TRBJ2-1, reads KAGVTQTPRYLIKTRGQQVTLSCSPISGHRSVSWYQQTPGQGLQFLFEYFSETQRNKGNFPGRFSGRQFSNSRSEMNVSTLELGDSALYLCASSPPSGLNEQFFGPGTRLTVL.

The J gene is TRBJ2-3, the V gene TRBV18, with D maybe TRBD1 (6 bases). V lost 2 bases to trimming and J lost 5 bases, with 17 bases between them. Germline values: CDR1 KGHSH, CDR2 LQKENI. There are 16 residues in the CDR3. The CDR3 coding sequence is TGTGCCAGCTCACCAGCTCGGGCAGGGGAACTAGATACGCAGTATTTT. As protein: CASSPARAGELDTQYF.

The V gene is TRBV27, the J gene TRBJ2-3, with TRBD2 matching 13 bases. The CDR3 consists of 18 residues. CDR1 MNHEY and CDR2 SMNVEV come from the germline V gene (reference sequence). V lost 0 bases, J lost 1 base, and 4 bases stayed unmatched. DNA for the CDR3: TGTGCCAGCAGTTTATCCGGGACTAGCGGGACGGGCACAGATACGCAGTATTTT. Translating gives CASSLSGTSGTGTDTQYF.

J is TRBJ1-5 and V is TRBV4-1; 8 nucleotides match TRBD1. Germline trimming cut 2 bases from V and 9 bases from J; bases unmatched to any gene: 9. The CDR3 is 15 amino acids. Germline CDR1 reads MGHRA; CDR2 reads YSYEKL. The CDR3 spells CASSQMDRVRVPQHF. Here the CDR3 DNA reads TGCGCCAGCAGCCAAATGGACAGGGTGCGGGTGCCCCAGCATTTT.

J is TRBJ2-2 and V is TRBV14; D is ambiguous. Germline CDR1 and CDR2: SGHDN and FVKESK. V dropped 0 bases and J dropped 4 bases, with 6 bases sitting between them. The CDR3 is made up of 14 amino acids. The CDR3 DNA reads as TGTGCCAGCAGCCAAGAAAGGCTCACCGGGGAGCTGTTTTTT. Its translation is CASSQERLTGELFF.

This chain joins TRBV4-2 and TRBJ1-3, with D unresolved. CDR1 is LGHNA, CDR2 YNFKEQ, per germline. This CDR3 has 16 residues. The V and J ends lost 4 bases and 3 bases respectively, with 16 bases between them. CDR3 amino acids: CASSPLEGSVGNTIYF. The CDR3 DNA reads as TGTGCCAGCAGCCCACTTGAAGGTTCCGTTGGAAACACCATATATTTT.

V is TRBV27 and J is TRBJ2-7; D is unclear. V was trimmed by 2 bases and J by 3 bases, leaving 14 bases between them. Looked up from germline, CDR1 is MNHEY and CDR2 is SMNVEV (reference sequence). The CDR3 is 15 amino acids. This chain's CDR3 is CASSLAQIPLYEQYF. CDR3 sequence (DNA): TGTGCCAGCAGTTTAGCGCAGATCCCCCTCTACGAGCAGTACTTC.

The chain joins TRBV6-1 to TRBJ2-7, with 11 positions matching TRBD1. CDR3 length: 13 amino acids. V shed 8 bases and J 2 bases; nucleotides not matched to a gene: 2. From germline, CDR1 is MNHNS and CDR2 SASEGT. The CDR3, as DNA: TGTGCCAGCGGACAGGGGGCGGCCTACGAGCAGTACTTC. It translates to CASGQGAAYEQYF.

The chain recombines TRBV15 with TRBJ2-7; D might be TRBD1 (6 bases). V lost 0 bases and J 5 bases, leaving 11 bases between the germline ends. Germline-derived CDR1 and CDR2 are LNHNV and YYDKDF (reference sequence). This CDR3 has 14 residues. The CDR3 sequence: CATSRDRGDNEQYF. Written as DNA, the CDR3 is TGTGCCACCAGCAGAGATCGAGGGGACAACGAGCAGTACTTC.

CDR3 loop: CASSPRTGSAGELFF. CDR3 nucleotides: TGTGCCAGCAGCCCTCGGACAGGGAGTGCCGGGGAGCTGTTTTTT. This chain connects TRBV4-2 to TRBJ2-2; 8 positions agree with TRBD1. Germline V lookup: CDR1 LGHNA, CDR2 YNFKEQ. J was trimmed by 6 bases and V by 4 bases; bases with no gene match: 7. The CDR3 has 15 amino acids.

CDR3 in amino acids: CASSQPWAKGLASFQTYEQYF. In DNA form, the CDR3 reads TGCGCCAGCAGTCAACCTTGGGCAAAGGGACTAGCCTCATTCCAAACCTACGAGCAGTACTTC. The chain links TRBV23-1 to TRBJ2-7; 9 bases match TRBD2. TRBV23-1 counts as an open reading frame of uncertain function. The V gene end was trimmed by 2 bases and the J gene end by 2 bases; junction bases not matched to a gene: 22. The CDR3 has 21 amino acids.

The rearrangement links TRBV27 to TRBJ2-7; no clear D. V gave up 3 bases and J gave up 2 bases, with 11 bases separating them. This CDR3 contains 14 residues. The germline CDR1 and CDR2 sequences are MNHEY and SMNVEV (reference sequence). The DNA of the CDR3 is TGTGCCAGCAGTTTCCTTGACACCACCTACGAGCAGTACTTC. Protein: CASSFLDTTYEQYF.

V usage is TRBV27 and J usage is TRBJ2-7; TRBD1 matches 12 bases. J gave up 6 bases and V 1 base, and 7 bases lay outside the gene matches. Germline V gene lookup returns CDR1 MNHEY and CDR2 SMNVEV (reference sequence). The CDR3 consists of 16 residues. CDR3 in amino acids: CASSLLTGQGAGEQYF. The CDR3 region has the DNA TGTGCCAGCAGTTTATTAACGGGACAGGGGGCAGGCGAGCAGTACTTC.

The chain couples TRBV5-4 to TRBJ1-3; perhaps TRBD1 as D (6 bases). CDR1 is SGHNT and CDR2 is YYREEE in the germline V gene (reference sequence). The CDR3 is made up of 15 amino acids. V was shortened by 3 bases and J by 1 base, with 11 bases between the two germline ends. DNA for the CDR3: TGTGCCAGCAGCTCCCCAGGGGTATCTGGAAACACCATATATTTT. It codes for CASSSPGVSGNTIYF.